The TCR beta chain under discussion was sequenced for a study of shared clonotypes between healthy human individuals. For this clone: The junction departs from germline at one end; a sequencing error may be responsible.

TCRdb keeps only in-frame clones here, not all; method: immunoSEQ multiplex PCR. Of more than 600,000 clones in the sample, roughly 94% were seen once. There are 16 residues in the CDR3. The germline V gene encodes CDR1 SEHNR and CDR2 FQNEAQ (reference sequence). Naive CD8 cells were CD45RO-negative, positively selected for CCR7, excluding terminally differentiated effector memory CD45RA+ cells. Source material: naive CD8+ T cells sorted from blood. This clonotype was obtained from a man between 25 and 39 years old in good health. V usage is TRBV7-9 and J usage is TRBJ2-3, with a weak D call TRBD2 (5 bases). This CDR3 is CASSLAQTGPQDTQYF. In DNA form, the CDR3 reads TGTGCCAGCAGCCTAGCCCAGACTGGGCCCCAGGATACGCAGTATTTT.